This paragraph covers one T cell receptor (beta chain) sequence. Its target is unknown. The record originates from a study of Ad26.COV2.S vaccination and SARS-CoV-2 variants. Turning to the study itself: Intramuscular Ad26.COV2.S doses were given once or twice, 56 days apart.

Overall study results and limits: In TCR breadth and depth analyses, total T cell responses may have been underestimated. Comparable non-spike TCR breadth was observed in vaccine and placebo recipients.

Treatment in this sample: over 15 received Ad26.COV2.S at low or high dose, single or two shots; roughly 5 received placebo; per-sample allocation not given. Repertoires come from day 63 after the first vaccine or placebo injection. The individual, an adult aged 18-55 years, was a donor in Boston. CDR1 is MDHEN and CDR2 is SYDVKM in the germline V gene. V was pared by 1 base and J by 10 bases, with 8 bases between. This CDR3 contains 12 residues. The table came from immunoSEQ multiplex PCR; TCRdb's copy has only in-frame clones and leaves some out. The sample shows around 450,000 clones, about 88% of them seen only once.

The chain uses TRBV28 and TRBJ2-1; D uncertain. The material sequenced was peripheral blood, taken in a trial of Ad26.COV2.S vaccine versus placebo. The TCR originated in a person aged 18-65 years who received the Ad26.COV2.S COVID-19 vaccine or a placebo. CDR3 coding DNA: TGTGCCAGCAGTTTATCCGTGAAGGAGCAGTTCTTC. Amino acids: CASSLSVKEQFF.